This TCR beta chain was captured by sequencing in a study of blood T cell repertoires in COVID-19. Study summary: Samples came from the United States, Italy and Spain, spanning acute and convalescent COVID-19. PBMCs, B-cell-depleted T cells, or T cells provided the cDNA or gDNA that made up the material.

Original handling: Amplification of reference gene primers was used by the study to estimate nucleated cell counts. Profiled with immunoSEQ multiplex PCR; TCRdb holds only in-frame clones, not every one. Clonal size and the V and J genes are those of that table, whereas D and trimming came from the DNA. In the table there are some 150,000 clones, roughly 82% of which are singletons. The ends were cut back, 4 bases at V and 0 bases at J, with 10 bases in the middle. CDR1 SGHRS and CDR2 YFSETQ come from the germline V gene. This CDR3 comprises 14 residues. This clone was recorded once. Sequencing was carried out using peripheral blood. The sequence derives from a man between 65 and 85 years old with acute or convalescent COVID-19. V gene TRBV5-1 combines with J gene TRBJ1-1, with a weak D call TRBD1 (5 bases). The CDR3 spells CASSQGSLNTEAFF. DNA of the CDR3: TGCGCCAGCAGCCAGGGATCCTTGAACACTGAAGCTTTCTTT.